Below, one TCR beta chain is given with its context. In this sample, this clone turned up a few times. The antigen this receptor binds is unknown. Base qualities were left out, and no much larger clone turns up one base away. Trimming takes 3 bases off V and 0 bases off J; junction bases not matched to a gene: 5. Taken from the germline V gene, the CDR1 and CDR2 loops are SGDLS and YYNGEE. The cysteine opens and the phenylalanine closes a CDR3 of 17 amino acids. This entry keeps only the CDR3 DNA: 51 bases, framed from base 1. This specimen comes from a study of Ad26.COV2.S vaccination and SARS-CoV-2 variants (dated by TCRdb to 2020 to 2022). As for the study more broadly: Vaccine-arm donors came from COV1001, a multicentre, randomized, double-blind, placebo-controlled phase I-IIa trial of Ad26.COV2.S in healthy adults. Ad26.COV2.S was given intramuscularly at 5x10^10 or 1x10^11 viral particles, as a single shot or as two shots 56 days apart. Sequencing of the TCRbeta repertoire served to evaluate the specificity and breadth of SARS-CoV-2-reactive T cell receptors following Ad26.COV2.S vaccination. The TCR-sequenced set comprised roughly 30 samples: 19 Ad26.COV2.S vaccine recipients, 5 placebo recipients and 8 SARS-CoV-2 convalescent individuals. Trial participants were randomized into five groups of five: low-dose or high-dose Ad26.COV2.S given once or twice, or placebo on both occasions. Throughout the experiments and outcome assessment, investigators stayed blinded to trial group allocation. Here is what the overall study found, with its caveats: Spike-specific TCR breadth was higher in Ad26.COV2.S recipients than in placebo recipients (P = 0.0014). The authors noted that the TCR breadth and depth analyses may have underestimated total T cell responses. Non-spike TCR breadth was comparable between vaccine and placebo recipients, consistent with the vaccine containing only spike. Substantial breadth of spike-specific CD8+ and CD4+ T cell responses was reported after vaccination. The study lacked the statistical power to compare responses across vaccine doses or regimens.

Explained via the paper, the treatment or condition label denotes: 15 to 20 received Ad26.COV2.S at low or high dose, single or two shots; 5 received placebo; per-sample allocation not given. Repertoires of vaccine and placebo recipients were sequenced from samples taken on day 63 after the first injection. Between 29 July and 7 August 2020, Cohort 1b enrolled 25 adults aged 18-55 years at one site in Boston, USA. As a vaccine, Ad26.COV2.S was a replication-incompetent adenovirus type 26 vector that expressed a prefusion-stabilized SARS-CoV-2 spike protein derived from the original Wuhan strain. TCRbeta CDR3 regions were sequenced with the immunoSEQ Assay. After extraction, genomic DNA underwent amplification by bias-controlled multiplex PCR, followed by high-throughput sequencing. As for how the authors treated the data: To quantify the absolute abundance of each unique TCRbeta CDR3 region, sequences were collapsed and filtered. T cell fraction was estimated by normalizing TCRbeta template counts to usable DNA, which was measured by amplifying reference genes present in all nucleated cells. Repertoire TCRs were annotated as SARS-CoV-2-specific by exact matching of V gene, CDR3 amino acid sequence and J gene to a known reactive TCR set. The reference SARS-CoV-2 TCR set was obtained from MIRA and was filtered for enrichment in COVID-19-positive ImmuneCODE repertoires, whereby public or cross-reactive TCRs were removed. Using the MIRA antigens, annotated TCRs were further analysed by specific ORF or by position within an ORF. Depth was the summed frequency of annotated unique rearrangements, while breadth was defined as annotated unique rearrangements over total unique productive rearrangements. Group comparisons of TCR breadth used two-sided Wilcoxon rank-sum tests. TCRdb provides this immuneACCESS table in a form limited to in-frame rearrangements. Some clones are lacking; in checked studies, under half of them reflect an unresolved V gene, and why the rest are absent is not known. That table gives V, J and clone size, and the DNA gave D and trimming. Present in this sample are about 400,000 clones, approximately 89% of which were seen just once. The ten largest clones take up over 1.5% of the sample.

This sequence originates from a person aged 18-65 years who received the Ad26.COV2.S COVID-19 vaccine or a placebo. This specimen consisted of peripheral blood, obtained in a trial of Ad26.COV2.S vaccine versus placebo. The rearrangement joined TRBV9 to TRBJ2-3, with 12 bases in between that match TRBD2. The nucleotide sequence reads as follows: TGTGCCAGCAGCGCCAAGGGACTAGCGGGTAGCACAGATACGCAGTATTTT. This yields the protein CASSAKGLAGSTDTQYF.